This T cell receptor (beta chain) was identified in a study of T cell responses to AZD1222 COVID-19 vaccine. Findings and caveats of the study: White British people made up most donors, females outnumbered males, and clonal diversity was possibly underestimated. Nearly half of spike-specific TCRs reportedly target unmutated variant regions. Baseline serology detected seropositivity in only 6 or 7 AZD1222 recipients. Spike-wide vaccine-associated CD4 TCRs dominated at 160-218 and 743-854.

With regard to this clone: Its specificity is unknown.

Clones were sequenced by immunoSEQ multiplex PCR, and TCRdb holds only the in-frame ones, with some missing. The data show about 78,000 clones, with about 85% seen just once and over 20% held by the top ten. The origin of this receptor is an adult in good health. The source was peripheral blood, collected on day 0 of AZD1222 vaccination.

CDR3: CASSSGTGDFNQPQHF. The CDR3 DNA is TGTGCCAGCAGCTCTGGGACAGGGGACTTCAATCAGCCCCAGCATTTT. V gene TRBV7-2 combines with J gene TRBJ1-5, with TRBD1 matching 10 bases. Germline V lookup: CDR1 SGHTA, CDR2 FQGNSA. This CDR3 is 16 amino acids long. V shed 4 bases, J shed 3 bases, and the junction held 6 bases outside the gene matches.